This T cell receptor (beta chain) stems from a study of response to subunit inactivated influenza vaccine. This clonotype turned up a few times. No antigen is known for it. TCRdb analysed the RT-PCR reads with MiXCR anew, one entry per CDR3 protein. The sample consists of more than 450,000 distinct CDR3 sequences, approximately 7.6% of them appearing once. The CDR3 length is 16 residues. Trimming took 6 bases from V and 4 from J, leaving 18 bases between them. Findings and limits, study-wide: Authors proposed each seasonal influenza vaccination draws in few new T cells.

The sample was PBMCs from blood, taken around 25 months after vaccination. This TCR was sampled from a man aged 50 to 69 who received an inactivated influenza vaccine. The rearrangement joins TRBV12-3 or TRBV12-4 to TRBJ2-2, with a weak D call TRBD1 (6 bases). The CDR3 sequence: CASSPDGGLSTGELFF. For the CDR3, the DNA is TGTGCCAGCAGCCCCGATGGGGGCCTCAGCACCGGGGAGCTGTTTTTT.